The rows below give T cell receptor beta chains drawn from one sample of a study of CD8+ T cells in alopecia areata. Profiled with immunoSEQ multiplex PCR; TCRdb holds only in-frame clones, not every one. The data show about 200,000 clones, about 53% seen once. Sequenced here: CD4+ T cells sorted from blood, sampled at week 0. The receptor set was obtained from a human donor with alopecia areata. The CDR3 runs from the conserved cysteine through the conserved F or W. A D gene is named only where the DNA matches it firmly. Rows give clone size only sometimes, using once, few, many, or a class for an expanded clone.

d_gene: TRBD1; j_gene: TRBJ2-7; v_gene: TRBV30; abundance: .; CDR3aa: CAWSVQGARYEQYF; CDR3nt: TGTGCCTGGAGTGTTCAGGGGGCTCGCTACGAGCAGTACTTC
d_gene: .; j_gene: TRBJ1-5; v_gene: TRBV5-6; abundance: once; CDR3aa: CASSLGYDNQPQHF; CDR3nt: TGTGCCAGCAGCTTGGGATATGACAATCAGCCCCAGCATTTT
d_gene: TRBD2; j_gene: TRBJ2-4; v_gene: TRBV19; abundance: once; CDR3aa: CASRAGTSGMGNIQYF; CDR3nt: TGTGCCAGTAGAGCCGGGACTAGCGGGATGGGAAACATTCAGTACTTC
d_gene: TRBD2; j_gene: TRBJ2-7; v_gene: TRBV5-4; abundance: .; CDR3aa: CASSLFSLAETYEQYF; CDR3nt: TGTGCCAGCAGCTTGTTTTCACTAGCGGAGACCTACGAGCAGTACTTC
d_gene: TRBD2; j_gene: TRBJ2-5; v_gene: TRBV7-9; abundance: .; CDR3aa: CASSLGSGDRETQYF; CDR3nt: TGTGCCAGCAGCTTAGGAAGCGGGGATAGGGAGACCCAGTACTTC
d_gene: .; j_gene: TRBJ1-5; v_gene: TRBV19; abundance: .; CDR3aa: CASTFFGDQPQHF; CDR3nt: TGTGCCAGTACCTTTTTCGGAGACCAGCCCCAGCATTTT
d_gene: .; j_gene: TRBJ2-1; v_gene: TRBV29-1; abundance: .; CDR3aa: CRISGHSYNEQFF; CDR3nt: TGCAGAATTAGCGGTCATAGTTACAATGAGCAGTTCTTC
d_gene: .; j_gene: TRBJ1-2; v_gene: TRBV5-1; abundance: .; CDR3aa: CASSFGDYGYTF; CDR3nt: TGCGCCAGCAGCTTTGGAGACTATGGCTACACCTTC
d_gene: .; j_gene: TRBJ2-5; v_gene: TRBV5-1; abundance: few; CDR3aa: CASSLAGEQETQYF; CDR3nt: TGCGCCAGCAGCTTGGCCGGGGAACAAGAGACCCAGTACTTC
d_gene: .; j_gene: TRBJ2-7; v_gene: TRBV6-1; abundance: few; CDR3aa: CASSVGRITYEQYF; CDR3nt: TGTGCCAGCAGTGTTGGCAGAATTACCTACGAGCAGTACTTC
d_gene: TRBD2; j_gene: TRBJ2-3; v_gene: TRBV6-1; abundance: few; CDR3aa: CASSVAGGTDTQYF; CDR3nt: TGTGCCAGCAGTGTAGCGGGGGGCACAGATACGCAGTATTTT